At least ten counts were recorded for the clone carrying this T cell receptor (beta chain). Its antigen is currently unknown. At one boundary the junction diverges from the germline segment, which might be a read error. The sample originates from a study of T cells in Graves' hyperthyroidism and ophthalmopathy. Study-wide results and caveats: Before onset, by a median of approximately 5.9 months, the model predicted ophthalmopathy. Also found in blood were most expanded thyroid clonotypes above 0.001.

Per the germline V gene, CDR1 is KGHDR and CDR2 is SFDVKD. The CDR3 runs 13 residues. Authors of the study amplified TCR beta CDR3 regions from RNA transcripts. The TCR CDR3 first-round RT-PCR relied on the HTBI primer set. TCRdb reanalysed the multiplex PCR reads using MiXCR and keeps one entry per CDR3 protein. The sample records about 570,000 distinct CDR3 sequences, about half being singletons. The sample taken for sequencing was peripheral blood or thyroid tissue (not recorded which). The rearrangement uses TRBV24-1 and TRBJ2-5; 7 nucleotides agree with TRBD2. This receptor was obtained from an adult woman with Graves' disease, either hyperthyroidism or ophthalmopathy (not recorded which). CDR3 protein: CAASSTSLETQYF. CDR3 DNA: TGTGCCGCCAGTTCGACTAGCTTGGAGACCCAGTACTTC.